The 10 T cell receptor beta chains below were found in one sample sequenced in a study of T cell changes during pregnancy in multiple sclerosis (dated by TCRdb to about 2019). The library was generated by the immunoSEQ multiplex PCR assay. In its TCRdb copy, this immuneACCESS table keeps in-frame sequences only and misses some clones. Where compared with another copy, unresolved V genes explain less than half of these, and the others have no known cause. The sample table contains 35,000 to 45,000 clones; only one count was recorded for 70% to 90% of them. The ten largest make up roughly 0.9% of the sample. Specimen: CD4+ T cells from peripheral blood mononuclear cells, collected after pregnancy. The receptor source for this set is a female donor with multiple sclerosis, enrolled in a pregnancy study.

This chain links TRBV9 with TRBJ1-2; D unclear. Germline V lookup: CDR1 SGDLS, CDR2 YYNGEE. V was trimmed by 6 bases and J by 2 bases, leaving 14 bases between them. This CDR3 is 14 amino acids long. The CDR3 DNA is TGTGCCAGCACCAGCGATGTAGGAAACTATGGCTACACCTTC. Translating gives CASTSDVGNYGYTF.

The sample holds one count of this clone. J is TRBJ1-2 and V is TRBV15; D remains ambiguous. The CDR3 covers 15 residues. Germline V CDR1 and CDR2: LNHNV, YYDKDF (reference sequence). Trimming cost V 1 base and J 2 bases, with 11 bases left between them. CDR3 region: CATSRAQVGNYGYTF. CDR3 sequence (DNA): TGTGCCACCAGCAGAGCCCAGGTTGGAAACTATGGCTACACCTTC.

The genes are TRBV4-1 and TRBJ2-5, with 7 bases matching TRBD2. The CDR3 covers 14 residues. The ends lost 3 bases at V and 2 bases at J; junction bases unmatched: 3. Germline CDR1 is MGHRA and CDR2 is YSYEKL. CDR3 DNA: TGCGCCAGCAGCCACCCGGGACTACAAGAGACCCAGTACTTC. Protein product: CASSHPGLQETQYF.

The J gene is TRBJ2-7, the V gene TRBV9; 7 positions match TRBD2. CDR3 length: 12 residues. Germline trimming cut 0 bases from V and 6 bases from J; bases unmatched to any gene: 0. The germline gives CDR1 SGDLS, CDR2 YYNGEE. The CDR3 protein is CASSVGGGEQYF. The CDR3 DNA reads as TGTGCCAGCAGCGTAGGCGGGGGCGAGCAGTACTTC.

The CDR3 is CASSPRIPRGTDTQYF. Written as DNA, the CDR3 is TGTGCCAGCAGCCCCCGCATCCCGAGAGGCACAGATACGCAGTATTTT. V usage is TRBV9 and J usage is TRBJ2-3; D is unclear. Germline V gives CDR1 SGDLS, CDR2 YYNGEE. The V gene lost 4 bases and the J gene lost 1 base, with 16 bases spanning the gap. This CDR3 region has 16 residues.

The rearrangement links TRBV23-1 to TRBJ2-5; maybe TRBD1 (5 bases). TRBV23-1 is an ORF; its function is uncertain. V was pared by 4 bases and J by 5 bases, with 26 bases between. The length of the CDR3 is 18 residues. The CDR3 loop is CASSRPGKYSLVWETQYF. The CDR3 bases are TGCGCCAGCAGTCGCCCAGGGAAGTATTCCCTTGTGTGGGAGACCCAGTACTTC.

A remark on this clone: Other DNA variants within this sample encode the same CDR3. V is TRBV6-1 and J is TRBJ2-7, with a weak D call TRBD1 (6 bases). Germline loops: CDR1 MNHNS, CDR2 SASEGT. Trimming stripped 3 bases from V and 1 base from J, with 10 bases between. The CDR3 runs to 14 residues. Here the CDR3 DNA reads TGTGCCAGCAGTGACCAACAGGGATCCTACGAGCAGTACTTC. It is translated as CASSDQQGSYEQYF.

This clone was found once. In DNA, the CDR3 is TGCAGCGTTGGGTGGCCACTAGCGGGGTTGGTCGATACGCAGTATTTT. Translating gives CSVGWPLAGLVDTQYF. The V gene is TRBV29-1, the J gene TRBJ2-3, with 10 bases matching TRBD2. Germline CDR1 reads SQVTM; CDR2 reads ANQGSEA. The CDR3 runs 16 residues. Losses at the gene ends were 4 bases for V and 6 bases for J; bases not matched to a gene: 13.

The DNA of the CDR3 is TGTGCCAGCAGTTCCCGCAGGGACTATGGCTACACCTTC. Its translation is CASSSRRDYGYTF. The chain has TRBV6-5 and TRBJ1-2; D is perhaps TRBD1 (5 bases). CDR3 length: 13 amino acids. V lost 4 bases, J lost 3 bases, and 9 bases lay in between. CDR1 is MNHEY and CDR2 is SVGAGI in the germline V gene.

This chain connects TRBV2 to TRBJ2-6; possibly TRBD2 for D (5 bases). V was shortened by 7 bases and J by 1 base, with 8 bases between the two germline ends. The CDR3 sequence is 14 residues long. The V gene's germline CDR1 is SNHLY and CDR2 FYNNEI. CDR3 nucleotide sequence: TGTGCCAGCACGGGGTTTTCTGGGGCCAACGTCCTGACTTTC. Protein product: CASTGFSGANVLTF.